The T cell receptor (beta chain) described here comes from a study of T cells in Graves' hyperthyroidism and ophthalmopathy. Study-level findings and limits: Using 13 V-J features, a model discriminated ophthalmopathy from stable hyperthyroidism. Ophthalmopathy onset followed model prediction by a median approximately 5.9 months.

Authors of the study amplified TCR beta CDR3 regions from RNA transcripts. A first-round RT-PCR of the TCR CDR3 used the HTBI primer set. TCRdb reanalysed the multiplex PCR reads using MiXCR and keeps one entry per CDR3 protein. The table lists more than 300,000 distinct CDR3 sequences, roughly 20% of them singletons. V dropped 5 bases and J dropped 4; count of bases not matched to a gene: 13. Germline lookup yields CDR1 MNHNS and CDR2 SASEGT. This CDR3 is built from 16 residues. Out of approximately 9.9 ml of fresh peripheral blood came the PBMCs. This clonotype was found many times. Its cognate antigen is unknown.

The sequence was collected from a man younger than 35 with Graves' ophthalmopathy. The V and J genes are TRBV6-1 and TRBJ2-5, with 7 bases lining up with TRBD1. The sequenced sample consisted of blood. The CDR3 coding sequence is TGTGCCAGCAGTTCAAGGACAGGTCTTCGGTCAGAGACCCAGTACTTC. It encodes CASSSRTGLRSETQYF.